The 10 T cell receptor beta chains in this list originate from one sample, sequenced in a study of blood T cell repertoires in COVID-19. Sequenced by immunoSEQ multiplex PCR; TCRdb stores in-frame clones only, minus some. The table has about 100,000 clones, 70% to 90% seen once; the top ten hold 13%. The sample consisted of peripheral blood. Source of these receptors: a man aged 45 to 65 with active or convalescent COVID-19.

The rearrangement uses TRBV30 and TRBJ1-2, with D unresolved. Between the trimmed V and J ends, which lost 0 bases and 8 bases, there was a span of 10 bases. The CDR3 consists of 12 residues. Germline values: CDR1 GTSNPN, CDR2 SVGIG (reference sequence). CDR3 coding DNA: TGTGCCTGGAGTGTTCCAAATCGGGGCTACACCTTC. It specifies CAWSVPNRGYTF.

V and J are TRBV9 and TRBJ2-1, with D perhaps matching TRBD2 (5 bases). The CDR3 has 15 amino acids. The germline gives CDR1 SGDLS, CDR2 YYNGEE. V was pared by 0 bases and J by 6 bases, with 13 bases between. In nucleotides, the CDR3 is TGTGCCAGCAGCGTAGGAGGGAGTTGGGGCAATGAGCAGTTCTTC. Translation: CASSVGGSWGNEQFF.

The V call is TRBV4-1, the J call TRBJ2-1, with 7 nucleotides matching TRBD1. Germline CDR1 and CDR2: MGHRA and YSYEKL. This CDR3 region has 14 residues. The trim removed 5 bases at V and 5 bases at J, leaving 6 bases unmatched. CDR3 amino acids: CASSTGTADNEQFF. The DNA of the CDR3 is TGCGCCAGCAGCACCGGGACAGCCGACAATGAGCAGTTCTTC.

V usage is TRBV4-1 and J usage is TRBJ2-3; 10 bases fit TRBD1. There are 15 residues in the CDR3. Germline trimming cut 3 bases from V and 5 bases from J; bases unmatched to any gene: 5. Germline V gene sequence: CDR1 MGHRA, CDR2 YSYEKL. CDR3 DNA sequence: TGCGCCAGCAGCCACCGGGACAGGGGTGTAGATACGCAGTATTTT. Its translation is CASSHRDRGVDTQYF.

This clone has just one count. The chain employs TRBV7-3 and TRBJ2-1, with 9 bases fitting TRBD1. This CDR3 has 15 residues. Losses at the gene ends were 5 bases for V and 4 bases for J; bases not matched to a gene: 6. Germline V CDR1 and CDR2: SGHTA, FQGTGA. For the CDR3, the DNA is TGTGCCAGCAGCCCGCCCGGGACAGGGTACAATGAGCAGTTCTTC. This encodes CASSPPGTGYNEQFF.

This clone was detected once. The V gene is TRBV9, the J gene TRBJ2-1, with D possibly matching TRBD2 (7 bases). The CDR3 totals 16 residues. The ends were cut back, 3 bases at V and 4 bases at J, with 17 bases in the middle. Germline V gives CDR1 SGDLS, CDR2 YYNGEE. The CDR3 DNA follows: TGTGCCAGCAGCGAGTTCCGGGGGGCAGGGTACAATGAGCAGTTCTTC. Translated: CASSEFRGAGYNEQFF.

The J gene is TRBJ1-1, the V gene TRBV28, with D possibly matching TRBD1 (5 bases). Trimming cost V 5 bases and J 3 bases, with 16 bases left between them. The CDR3 is made up of 15 amino acids. Germline values: CDR1 MDHEN, CDR2 SYDVKM. The CDR3 region has the DNA TGTGCCAGCAGTGGGGCAGTAAGATCGGACACTGAAGCTTTCTTT. This sequence encodes CASSGAVRSDTEAFF.

The rearrangement uses TRBV3-1 (or the pseudogene TRBV3-2) and TRBJ2-7; 10 bases line up with TRBD1. From germline, CDR1 is LGHDT and CDR2 YNNKEL (reference sequence). This CDR3 has 15 amino acids. The J segment lost 2 bases and the V segment lost 5 bases, leaving 6 bases of the junction unmatched. The CDR3 sequence is CASSTPGQGTYEQYF. The CDR3 nucleotides are TGTGCCAGCAGCACCCCGGGACAGGGGACCTACGAGCAGTACTTC.

This clone has only a few counts. The chain is built from TRBV5-1 and TRBJ1-2, with D tentatively TRBD1 (5 bases). Per the germline V gene, CDR1 is SGHRS and CDR2 is YFSETQ. Trimming pared 0 bases from V and 6 bases from J, leaving 9 bases between. The CDR3 consists of 13 residues. CDR3 protein: CASSLELGDGYTF. The CDR3 bases are TGCGCCAGCAGCTTGGAGTTAGGGGATGGCTACACCTTC.

CDR3 nucleotides: TGTGCCAGCAGCTTAGACCGGGACTTAGAGGGCACTGAAGCTTTCTTT. Its translation: CASSLDRDLEGTEAFF. The V call is TRBV11-3, the J call TRBJ1-1, with D possibly matching TRBD1 (5 bases). V was pared by 0 bases and J by 4 bases, with 15 bases between. CDR1 is SGHNT, CDR2 YENEEA, per germline. The CDR3 runs to 16 residues.